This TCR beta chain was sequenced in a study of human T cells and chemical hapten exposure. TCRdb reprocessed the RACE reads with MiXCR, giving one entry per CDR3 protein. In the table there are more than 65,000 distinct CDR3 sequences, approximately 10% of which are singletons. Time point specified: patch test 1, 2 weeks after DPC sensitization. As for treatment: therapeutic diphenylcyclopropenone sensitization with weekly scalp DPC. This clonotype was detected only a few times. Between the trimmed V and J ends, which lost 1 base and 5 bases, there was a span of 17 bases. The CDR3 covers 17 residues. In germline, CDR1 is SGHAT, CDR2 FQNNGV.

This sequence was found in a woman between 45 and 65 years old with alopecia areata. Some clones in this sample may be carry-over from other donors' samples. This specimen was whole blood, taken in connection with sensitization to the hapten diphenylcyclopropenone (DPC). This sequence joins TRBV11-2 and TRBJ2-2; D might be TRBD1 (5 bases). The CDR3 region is CASSLVQGGRQTGELFF. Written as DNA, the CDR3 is TGTGCCAGCAGCTTAGTTCAGGGTGGTCGGCAAACCGGGGAGCTGTTTTTT.